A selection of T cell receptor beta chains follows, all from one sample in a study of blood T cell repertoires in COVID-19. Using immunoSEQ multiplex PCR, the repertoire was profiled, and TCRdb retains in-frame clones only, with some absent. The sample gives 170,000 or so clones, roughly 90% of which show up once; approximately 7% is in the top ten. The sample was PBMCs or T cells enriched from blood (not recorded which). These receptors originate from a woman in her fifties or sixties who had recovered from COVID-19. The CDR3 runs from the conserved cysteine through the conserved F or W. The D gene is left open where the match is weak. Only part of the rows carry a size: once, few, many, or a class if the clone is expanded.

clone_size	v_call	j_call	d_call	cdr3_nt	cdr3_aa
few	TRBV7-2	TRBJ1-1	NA	TGTGCAGCTTCAGGACAGCAATACACTGAAGCTTTCTTT	CAASGQQYTEAFF
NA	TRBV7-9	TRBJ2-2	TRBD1	TGTGCCAGCAGCTTAGGAGACAGGGACACCGGGGAGCTGTTTTTT	CASSLGDRDTGELFF
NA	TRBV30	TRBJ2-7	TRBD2	TGTGCCTGGAGTGTAGCGGGAAGCGAGCAGTACTTC	CAWSVAGSEQYF
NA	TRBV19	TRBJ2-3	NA	TGTGCCAGTAGCCCCGAGATGGATACGCAGTATTTT	CASSPEMDTQYF
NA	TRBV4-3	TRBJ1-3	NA	TGCGCCAGCAGCCAAGAGGGGCCGGGGGGCTACTCTGGAAACACCATATATTTT	CASSQEGPGGYSGNTIYF
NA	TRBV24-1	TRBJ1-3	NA	TGTGCCACCAGCTCAGGGCCGACAGGCTCTGGAAACACCATATATTTT	CATSSGPTGSGNTIYF
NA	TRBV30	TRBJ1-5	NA	TGTGCCTGGAACTTGGGGGAGGGGCAGCCCCAGCATTTT	CAWNLGEGQPQHF
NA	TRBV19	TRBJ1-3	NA	TGTGCCAGTCGACACCTAAGCTCTGGAAACACCATATATTTT	CASRHLSSGNTIYF
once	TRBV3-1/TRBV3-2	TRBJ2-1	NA	TGTGCCAGCAGCCATTCTTTGCGGAGCTCCTACAATGAGCAGTTCTTC	CASSHSLRSSYNEQFF
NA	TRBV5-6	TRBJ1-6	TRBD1	TGTGCCAGCAACTCCCAGGACAGGTTCTCTTCACCCCTCCACTTT	CASNSQDRFSSPLHF
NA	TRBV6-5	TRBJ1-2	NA	TGTGCCAGCGTGATTGCAAGCGCTCCGAGCGGCTACACCTTC	CASVIASAPSGYTF
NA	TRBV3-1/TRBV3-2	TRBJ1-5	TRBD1	TGTGCCAGCAGCCTCGGACAGGGGGATCATAGCAATCAGCCCCAGCATTTT	CASSLGQGDHSNQPQHF
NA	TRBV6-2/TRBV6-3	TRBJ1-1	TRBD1	TGTGCCAGCAGTTACTCGACAGGGTCTACTGAAGCTTTCTTT	CASSYSTGSTEAFF
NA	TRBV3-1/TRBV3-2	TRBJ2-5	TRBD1	TGTGCCAGCAGCCAAGATCGAAGAACAGGGGTTTGGAAAGAGACCCAGTACTTC	CASSQDRRTGVWKETQYF
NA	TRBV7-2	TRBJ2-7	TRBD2	TGTGCCAGCAGCTTAGGACTAGCGGGGTCCTACGAGCAGTACTTC	CASSLGLAGSYEQYF
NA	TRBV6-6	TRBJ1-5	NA	TGTGCCAGCAGTATATCGTCCGGAGGCAATAATCAGCCCCAGCATTTT	CASSISSGGNNQPQHF
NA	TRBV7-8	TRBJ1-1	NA	TGTGCCAGCAGATCCAAAGGGGGGGCTGAAGCTTTCTTT	CASRSKGGAEAFF
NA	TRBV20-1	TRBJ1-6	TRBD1	TGCAGTGCTAGTAACAGGGGATCCTATAATTCACCCCTCCACTTT	CSASNRGSYNSPLHF
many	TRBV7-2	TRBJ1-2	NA	TGTGCCAGCAGCCGAGGTATGACCTATGGCTACACCTTC	CASSRGMTYGYTF
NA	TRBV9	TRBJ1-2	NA	TGTGCCAGCAGCCCCCTTGCAGGGGACTATGGCTACACCTTC	CASSPLAGDYGYTF
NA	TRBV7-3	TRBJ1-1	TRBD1	TGTGCCAGCAGCCGTGAGGGGACAGGGAGGACTGAAGCTTTCTTT	CASSREGTGRTEAFF
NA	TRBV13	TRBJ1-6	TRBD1	TGTGCCAGCAGCTTGACAGGGGGATCGAGCTCCTATAATTCACCCCTCCACTTT	CASSLTGGSSSYNSPLHF
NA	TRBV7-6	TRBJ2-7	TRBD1	TGTGCCAGCAGCCAGACGTGGGACAGGGTCTCCGAGCAGTACTTC	CASSQTWDRVSEQYF
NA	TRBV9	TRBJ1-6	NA	TGTGCCAGCAGCGTAGAAGCGGTAAAGTATTCACCCCTCCACTTT	CASSVEAVKYSPLHF
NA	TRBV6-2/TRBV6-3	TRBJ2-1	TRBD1	TGTGCCAGCAGCCCCCAGGACAGGAAGGGGCAGTTCTTC	CASSPQDRKGQFF
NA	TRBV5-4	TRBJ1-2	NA	TGTGCCAGCAGCTCGGGGGAGCAGACAGCTGAATATGGCTACACCTTC	CASSSGEQTAEYGYTF
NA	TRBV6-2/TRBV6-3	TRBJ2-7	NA	TGTGCCAGCAGTTACCGACAGTTCTACGAGCAGTACTTC	CASSYRQFYEQYF
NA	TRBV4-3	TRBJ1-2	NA	TGCGCCAGCAGCCAATTTACAGGGTCGAACTATGGCTACACCTTC	CASSQFTGSNYGYTF
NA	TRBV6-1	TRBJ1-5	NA	TGTGCCAGCAGTGAAGCGAAGGCTAGCGGCAATCAGCCCCAGCATTTT	CASSEAKASGNQPQHF
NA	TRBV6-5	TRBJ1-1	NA	TGTGCCAGCAGTTATACGGGAAGCGCGGCAGAAGCTTTCTTT	CASSYTGSAAEAFF
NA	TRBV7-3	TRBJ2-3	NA	TGTGCCAGCAGCTCGATCGGTGCCCCTAGCACAGATACGCAGTATTTT	CASSSIGAPSTDTQYF
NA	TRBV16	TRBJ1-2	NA	TGTGCCAGCAGCCAATCAGTAGGAGAAGGCTACACCTTC	CASSQSVGEGYTF
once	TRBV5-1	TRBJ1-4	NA	TGCGCCAGCAGCTTGGAGACAAAAAATGAAAAACTGTTTTTT	CASSLETKNEKLFF
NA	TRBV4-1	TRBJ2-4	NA	TGCGCCAGCAGCCAAGTACCTCAGTCAAAAAACATTCAGTACTTC	CASSQVPQSKNIQYF
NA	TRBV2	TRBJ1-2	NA	TGTGCCAGCAAAGGGCGGGAGGACAGACCTAACTATGGCTACACCTTC	CASKGREDRPNYGYTF
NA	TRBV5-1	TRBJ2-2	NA	TGCGCCAGCAGCTTCTCCCCGAACACCGGGGAGCTGTTTTTT	CASSFSPNTGELFF
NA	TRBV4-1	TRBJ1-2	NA	TGCGCCAGCAGCCAAGCCGTTCAGGGCTATGGCTACACCTTC	CASSQAVQGYGYTF
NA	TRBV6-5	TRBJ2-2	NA	TGTGCCAGCAGTTACTCGGCGGGGTCCGGGGAGCTGTTTTTT	CASSYSAGSGELFF
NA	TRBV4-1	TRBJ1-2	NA	TGCGCCAGCAGCCAAGTCTCACAGACTAACTATGGCTACACCTTC	CASSQVSQTNYGYTF
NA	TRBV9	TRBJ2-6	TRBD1	TGTGCCAGCAGCCCCAAGGGACAGGGAGAGTCTGGGGCCAACGTCCTGACTTTC	CASSPKGQGESGANVLTF
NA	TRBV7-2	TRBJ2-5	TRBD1	TGTGCCAGCAGCCGGGGGACAGGGGGCAGGGAGACCCAGTACTTC	CASSRGTGGRETQYF
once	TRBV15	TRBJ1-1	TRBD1	TGTGCCACCAGCAGAGAGGCAGGGGGCAACACTGAAGCTTTCTTT	CATSREAGGNTEAFF
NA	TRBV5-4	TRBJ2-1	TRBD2	TGTGCCAGCAGCCTTCTAGCGGGAGTCTCCTACAATGAGCAGTTCTTC	CASSLLAGVSYNEQFF
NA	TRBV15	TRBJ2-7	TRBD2	TGTGCCACGGGCGGGGGGCACCCGGGGGAACCGTACTTC	CATGGGHPGEPYF
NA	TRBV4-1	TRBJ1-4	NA	TGCGCCAGCAGCCAACTCGACAGGGAAAAACTGTTTTTT	CASSQLDREKLFF
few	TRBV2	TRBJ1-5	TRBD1	TGTGCCAGCACCCCCGGGACAGGGGGCTTTAATCAGCCCCAGCATTTT	CASTPGTGGFNQPQHF
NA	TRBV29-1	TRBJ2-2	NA	TGCAGCGTTGACAGGGTGGCCACCGGGGAGCTGTTTTTT	CSVDRVATGELFF
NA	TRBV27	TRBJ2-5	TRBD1	TGTGCCAGCAGTTTCGGGACAGGGAGAGAGACCCAGTACTTC	CASSFGTGRETQYF
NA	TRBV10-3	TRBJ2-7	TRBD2	TGTGCCATCAGCGTGACTAGCGGGAGCTCCTACGAGCAGTACTTC	CAISVTSGSSYEQYF
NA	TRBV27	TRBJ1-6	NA	TGTGCCAGCAGTTCCGGGGTTTATTCACCCCTCCACTTT	CASSSGVYSPLHF
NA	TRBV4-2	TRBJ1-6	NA	TGTGCCAGCAGCCAAGGGGGAGGGAGCTATAATTCACCCCTCCACTTT	CASSQGGGSYNSPLHF
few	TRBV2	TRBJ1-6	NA	TGTGCCAGCACGCGACTAAAGAGCTCCTATAATTCACCCCTCCACTTT	CASTRLKSSYNSPLHF
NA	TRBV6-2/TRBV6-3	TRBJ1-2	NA	TGTGCCAGCAGTTCCGGGACACCCCCTCGCTATGGCTACACCTTC	CASSSGTPPRYGYTF
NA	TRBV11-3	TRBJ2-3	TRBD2	TGTGCCAGCAGCTTAGAGCGGGGGGCCCTCGATACGCAGTATTTT	CASSLERGALDTQYF
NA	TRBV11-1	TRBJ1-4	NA	TGTGCCAGCAGCCCGGGAACCCGGACGGATGAAAAACTGTTTTTT	CASSPGTRTDEKLFF
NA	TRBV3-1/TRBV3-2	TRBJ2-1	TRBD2	TGTGCCAGCAGCCCCCCGCCGGGACTAGCGGGGGGGGCCGGGGATGAGCAGTTCTTC	CASSPPPGLAGGAGDEQFF
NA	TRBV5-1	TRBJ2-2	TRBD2	TGCGCCAGCAGCTTGGGGATAGCGGGGAACACCGGGGAGCTGTTTTTT	CASSLGIAGNTGELFF
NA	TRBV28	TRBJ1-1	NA	TGTGCCAGCAGTTTGAGCTACACTGAAGCTTTCTTT	CASSLSYTEAFF
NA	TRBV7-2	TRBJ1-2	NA	TGTGCCAGCAGCTTAGGGCCCAACTATGGCTACACCTTC	CASSLGPNYGYTF